The clone carrying this TCR beta chain was picked up one time. How the authors handled the data: Estimated nucleated cell counts came from reference gene primer amplification. The protocol was immunoSEQ multiplex PCR, while the TCRdb copy is restricted to in-frame clones and leaves out a portion. The V and J calls and clone size come from that table; D and trimming were worked out from the DNA. The sample shows 150,000 to 200,000 clones, approximately 93% of them seen only once. Germline CDR1 is SSHAT and CDR2 is FNYEAQ (reference sequence). Trimming cost V 1 base and J 4 bases; bases outside gene matches: 3. This CDR3 is 16 amino acids long. The sample comes from a study of blood T cell repertoires in COVID-19. Study background: PBMCs, B-cell-depleted T cells, or T cells were the source of the cDNA or gDNA that made up the material.

This sequence was found in an older woman with COVID-19, enrolled during active disease. J is TRBJ1-6 and V is TRBV7-7; 8 positions match TRBD1. Sequencing used peripheral blood. CDR3 residues: CASSLGTGRYNSPLHF. CDR3 DNA sequence: TGTGCCAGCAGCTTAGGGACAGGGCGATATAATTCACCCCTCCACTTT.